This T cell receptor beta chain was captured by sequencing in a study of T cells in Graves' hyperthyroidism and ophthalmopathy. CDR3 size: 14 residues. Trimming cost V 3 bases and J 6 bases, with 12 bases left between them. The CDR3 regions of TCR beta were amplified from RNA transcripts. A set of HTBI primers served as the primers for a first-round RT-PCR of the TCR CDR3. One entry per CDR3 protein results from TCRdb running MiXCR on the multiplex PCR reads. Of around 600,000 distinct CDR3 sequences listed, about 14% are singletons. A patient was excluded if there was uncontrolled infection, other autoimmune disease, pregnancy or lactation. General study results and limits: It was a median around 6 months before onset that the model predicted ophthalmopathy.

Many counts were recorded for this clonotype. Its antigen is not identified. The sequenced material came from blood. The gene calls are TRBV12-3 or TRBV12-4 and TRBJ1-5; tentatively, D is TRBD1 (6 bases). This sequence was found in a woman aged 45-59 years with Graves' ophthalmopathy. The DNA for the CDR3 is TGTGCCAGCAGTTTGAGTCAGGGGTTTCAGCCCCAGCATTTT. It specifies CASSLSQGFQPQHF.